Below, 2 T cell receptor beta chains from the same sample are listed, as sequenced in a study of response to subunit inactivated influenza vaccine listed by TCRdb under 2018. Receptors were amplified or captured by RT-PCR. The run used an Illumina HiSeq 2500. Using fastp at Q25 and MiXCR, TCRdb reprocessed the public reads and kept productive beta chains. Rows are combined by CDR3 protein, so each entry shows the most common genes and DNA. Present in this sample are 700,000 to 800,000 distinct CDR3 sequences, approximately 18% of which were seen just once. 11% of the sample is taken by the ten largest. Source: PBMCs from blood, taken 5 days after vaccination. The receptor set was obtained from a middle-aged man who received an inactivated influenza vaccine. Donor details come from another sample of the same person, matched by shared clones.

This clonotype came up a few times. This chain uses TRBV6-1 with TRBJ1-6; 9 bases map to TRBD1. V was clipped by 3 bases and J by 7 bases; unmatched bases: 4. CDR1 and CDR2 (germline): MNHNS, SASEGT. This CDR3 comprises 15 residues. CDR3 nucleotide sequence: TGTGCCAGCAGTGACCGGGGACAGGGAAATTCACCCCTCCACTTT. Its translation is CASSDRGQGNSPLHF.

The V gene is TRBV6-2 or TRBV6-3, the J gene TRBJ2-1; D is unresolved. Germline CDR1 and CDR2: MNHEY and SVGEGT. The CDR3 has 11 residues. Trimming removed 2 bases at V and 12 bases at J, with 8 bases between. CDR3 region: CASSYRLWQFF. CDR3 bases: TGTGCCAGCAGTTACAGGCTCTGGCAGTTCTTC.